These T cell receptor beta chains were read from a single sample in a study of T cell repertoires and leukemia-associated antigens. From the 5' RACE reads, TCRdb called clonotypes with MiXCR, one entry per CDR3 protein. The sample includes about 11,000 distinct CDR3 sequences, roughly 43% seen only once; the top ten take roughly 29%. Antigens for these TCRs are unknown. Sequencing was performed on CD3+ T cells sorted from blood and cultured. The receptors stem from a female donor in good health. The CDR3 runs from the conserved cysteine through the conserved F or W. D genes are given only for firm matches. The size of a clone is reported for some rows only, either as once, few or many, or as a class for expanded clones.

v_call: TRBV7-9; d_call: .; clone_size: .; j_call: TRBJ1-6; cdr3_aa: CASREGNSPLHF; cdr3_nt: TGTGCCAGCAGAGAGGGTAATTCACCCCTCCACTTT
v_call: TRBV2; d_call: .; clone_size: medium-sized; j_call: TRBJ2-3; cdr3_aa: CASKGGTSTDTQYF; cdr3_nt: TGTGCCAGCAAAGGGGGGACTAGCACAGATACGCAGTATTTT
v_call: TRBV20-1; d_call: TRBD1; clone_size: medium-sized; j_call: TRBJ2-7; cdr3_aa: CSAEGQVTSYEQYF; cdr3_nt: TGCAGTGCTGAGGGACAGGTGACATCCTACGAGCAGTACTTC
v_call: TRBV6-5; d_call: TRBD1; clone_size: .; j_call: TRBJ2-1; cdr3_aa: CASSPGTGDYNEQFF; cdr3_nt: TGTGCCAGCAGTCCCGGGACAGGGGACTACAATGAGCAGTTCTTC
v_call: TRBV29-1; d_call: .; clone_size: medium-sized; j_call: TRBJ1-3; cdr3_aa: CSVVVSSGNTIYF; cdr3_nt: TGCAGCGTTGTCGTGAGCTCTGGAAACACCATATATTTT
v_call: TRBV19; d_call: .; clone_size: many; j_call: TRBJ1-5; cdr3_aa: CASNRGEFQPQHF; cdr3_nt: TGTGCCAGTAATCGGGGGGAATTTCAGCCCCAGCATTTT
v_call: TRBV7-9; d_call: TRBD2; clone_size: .; j_call: TRBJ2-7; cdr3_aa: CASSMIPGTSGSTYEQYF; cdr3_nt: TGTGCCAGCAGCATGATACCCGGGACTAGCGGGAGTACGTACGAGCAGTACTTC
v_call: TRBV5-6; d_call: .; clone_size: few; j_call: TRBJ2-7; cdr3_aa: CASSLEGNSYEQYF; cdr3_nt: TGTGCCAGCAGCTTGGAGGGGAACTCCTACGAGCAGTACTTC
v_call: TRBV6-2/TRBV6-3; d_call: .; clone_size: .; j_call: TRBJ2-7; cdr3_aa: CASTSISSVPRTVILDSYEQYF; cdr3_nt: TGTGCCAGCACCTCTATTTCGTCTGTTCCCCGGACGGTGATATTGGACTCCTACGAGCAGTACTTC
v_call: TRBV6-1; d_call: .; clone_size: .; j_call: TRBJ2-7; cdr3_aa: CASSPSSYEQYF; cdr3_nt: TGTGCCAGCAGTCCCAGCTCCTACGAGCAGTACTTC
v_call: TRBV5-1; d_call: .; clone_size: .; j_call: TRBJ2-5; cdr3_aa: CASSLDVSYTETQYF; cdr3_nt: TGCGCCAGCAGCTTGGATGTCTCCTACACAGAGACCCAGTACTTC
v_call: TRBV5-1; d_call: .; clone_size: medium-sized; j_call: TRBJ2-2; cdr3_aa: CASSLAEGTTGELFF; cdr3_nt: TGCGCCAGCAGCTTAGCGGAAGGGACCACCGGGGAGCTGTTTTTT
v_call: TRBV5-1; d_call: .; clone_size: medium-sized; j_call: TRBJ2-7; cdr3_aa: CASSLWPRRTENYEQYF; cdr3_nt: TGCGCCAGCAGCTTGTGGCCGCGTCGGACAGAGAACTACGAGCAGTACTTC
v_call: TRBV4-3; d_call: .; clone_size: medium-sized; j_call: TRBJ2-7; cdr3_aa: CASSQDRAVLGVYEQYF; cdr3_nt: TGCGCCAGCAGCCAAGATCGGGCAGTGCTTGGAGTCTACGAGCAGTACTTC
v_call: TRBV20-1; d_call: .; clone_size: many; j_call: TRBJ2-7; cdr3_aa: CSASGDMSSYEQYF; cdr3_nt: TGCAGTGCTAGCGGTGACATGAGCTCCTACGAGCAGTACTTC
v_call: TRBV28; d_call: .; clone_size: medium-sized; j_call: TRBJ1-2; cdr3_aa: CASSLNYGYTF; cdr3_nt: TGTGCCAGCAGTTTGAACTATGGCTACACCTTC
v_call: TRBV20-1; d_call: .; clone_size: .; j_call: TRBJ2-7; cdr3_aa: CSARSDSSYEQYF; cdr3_nt: TGCAGTGCTAGGTCGGACTCTTCCTACGAGCAGTACTTC
v_call: TRBV7-6; d_call: TRBD1; clone_size: many; j_call: TRBJ2-3; cdr3_aa: CASSSRGLDTQYF; cdr3_nt: TGTGCCAGCAGCAGCAGGGGGCTGGATACGCAGTATTTT
v_call: TRBV12-3/TRBV12-4; d_call: .; clone_size: .; j_call: TRBJ2-7; cdr3_aa: CASSLGGGVYEQYF; cdr3_nt: TGTGCCAGCAGTTTAGGCGGAGGGGTTTACGAGCAGTACTTC
v_call: TRBV18; d_call: TRBD2; clone_size: .; j_call: TRBJ2-5; cdr3_aa: CASPAGTSQETQYF; cdr3_nt: TGTGCCAGCCCCGCGGGGACTAGTCAAGAGACCCAGTACTTC